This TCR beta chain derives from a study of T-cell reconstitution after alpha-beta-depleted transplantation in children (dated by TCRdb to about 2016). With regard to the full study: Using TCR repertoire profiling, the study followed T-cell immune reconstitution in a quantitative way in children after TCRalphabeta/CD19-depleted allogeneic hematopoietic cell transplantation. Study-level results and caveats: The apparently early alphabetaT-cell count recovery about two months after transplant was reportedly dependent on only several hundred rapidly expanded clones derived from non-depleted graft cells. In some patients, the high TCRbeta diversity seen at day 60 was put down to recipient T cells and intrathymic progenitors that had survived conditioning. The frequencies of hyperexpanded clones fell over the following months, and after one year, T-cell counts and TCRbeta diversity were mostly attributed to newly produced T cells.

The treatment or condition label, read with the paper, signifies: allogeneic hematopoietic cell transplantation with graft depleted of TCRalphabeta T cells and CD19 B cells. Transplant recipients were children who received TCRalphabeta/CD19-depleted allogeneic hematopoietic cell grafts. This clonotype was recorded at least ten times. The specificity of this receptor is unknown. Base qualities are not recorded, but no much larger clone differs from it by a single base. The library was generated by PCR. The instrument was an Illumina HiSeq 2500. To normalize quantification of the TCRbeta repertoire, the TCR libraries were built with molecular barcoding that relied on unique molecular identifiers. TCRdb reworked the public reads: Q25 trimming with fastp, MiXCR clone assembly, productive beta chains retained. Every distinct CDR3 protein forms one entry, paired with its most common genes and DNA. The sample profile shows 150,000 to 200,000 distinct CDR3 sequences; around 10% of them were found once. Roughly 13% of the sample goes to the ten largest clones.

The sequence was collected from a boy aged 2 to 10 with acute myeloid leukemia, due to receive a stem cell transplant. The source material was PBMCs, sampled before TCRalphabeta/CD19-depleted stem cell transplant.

The DNA sequence follows: TGTGCCAGCAGTTTGACGGGACAGCCCCAGCATTTT. Its protein reads: CASSLTGQPQHF. The V and J genes are TRBV28 and TRBJ1-5; a confident D gene designation cannot be given. A distance of 7 bases separates the germline ends of V and J, which lose 3 bases and 7 bases respectively. Including cysteine and phenylalanine, the CDR3 has 12 amino acids. Only the CDR3 part of the read is kept: 36 bases, read in frame from the first base. From the germline V gene, CDR1 is MDHEN and CDR2 is SYDVKM.